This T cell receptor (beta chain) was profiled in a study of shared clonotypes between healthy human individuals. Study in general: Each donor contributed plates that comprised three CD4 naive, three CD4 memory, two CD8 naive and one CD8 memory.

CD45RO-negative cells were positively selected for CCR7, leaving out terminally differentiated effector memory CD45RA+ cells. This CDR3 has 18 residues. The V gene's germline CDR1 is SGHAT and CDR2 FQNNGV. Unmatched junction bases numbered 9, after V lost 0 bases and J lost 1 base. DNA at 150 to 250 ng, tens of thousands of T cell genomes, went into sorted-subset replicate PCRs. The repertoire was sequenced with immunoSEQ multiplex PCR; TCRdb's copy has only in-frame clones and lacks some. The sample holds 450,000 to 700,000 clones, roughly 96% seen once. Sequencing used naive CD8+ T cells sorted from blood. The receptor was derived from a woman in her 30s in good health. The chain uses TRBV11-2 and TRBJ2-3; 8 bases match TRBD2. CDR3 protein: CASSLEGWREAGTDTQYF. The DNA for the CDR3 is TGTGCCAGCAGCTTAGAGGGGTGGCGGGAGGCTGGCACAGATACGCAGTATTTT.